The 31 T cell receptor beta chains in this list originate from one sample, sequenced in a study of control samples from healthy donors and cancer patients. Measured with immunoSEQ multiplex PCR; TCRdb has only the in-frame clones, and not every one. The sample lists about 220,000 clones, just under 95% occurring once. Material: blood. The receptors derive from a man aged 50-59 years in good health.

The gene calls are TRBV12-3 or TRBV12-4 and TRBJ2-5; 8 nucleotides line up with TRBD2. Losses at the gene ends were 6 bases for V and 5 bases for J; bases not matched to a gene: 5. There are 13 residues in the CDR3. The CDR3 region has the DNA TGTGCCAGCAGAGTTAGCGGGGTTGAGACCCAGTACTTC. Residues: CASRVSGVETQYF.

CDR3 loop: CASSALGRSYNEQFF. In DNA, the CDR3 is TGTGCCAGCAGTGCTCTAGGGCGTTCCTACAATGAGCAGTTCTTC. The rearrangement uses TRBV6-4 and TRBJ2-1; D is undetermined. CDR1 is MRHNA, CDR2 SNTAGT, per germline. V lost 4 bases and J 1 base, leaving 11 bases between the germline ends. The CDR3 has 15 residues.

This chain uses TRBV6-2 or TRBV6-3 with TRBJ2-1, with unresolved D. Germline CDR1 reads MNHEY; CDR2 reads SVGEGT. Trimming removed 2 bases from V and 5 bases from J, with 7 bases in between. The CDR3 loop spans 13 amino acids. CDR3 sequence: CASSYRSDNEQFF. The DNA of the CDR3 is TGTGCCAGCAGTTACCGCAGCGACAATGAGCAGTTCTTC.

The rearrangement joins TRBV11-2 to TRBJ2-7; no clear D gene. CDR3 length: 14 amino acids. The germline V gene has CDR1 SGHAT and CDR2 FQNNGV. V lost 1 base and J 7 bases, leaving 14 bases between the germline ends. As DNA, the CDR3 is TGTGCCAGCAGCTTAGTACAGAGTTTGGGTGAGCAGTACGTC. This translates into CASSLVQSLGEQYV.

This chain joins TRBV6-5 and TRBJ1-4; the match to TRBD1 covers 7 bases. Trimming took 6 bases from V and 7 from J; bases not matched to a gene: 8. Germline V gene lookup returns CDR1 MNHEY and CDR2 SVGAGI. The CDR3 sequence is 14 residues long. The CDR3 DNA follows: TGTGCCAGCAGCCAGGGACAGAGGGGTGAAAAACTGTTTTTT. Encoded protein: CASSQGQRGEKLFF.

Comments on this clone: At one of its ends the junction is not consistent with the germline gene, which may arise from a read error. The rearrangement uses TRBV9 and TRBJ2-7; perhaps TRBD1 as D (5 bases). The CDR3 extends over 14 amino acids. Germline V gene data show CDR1 as SGDLS and CDR2 as YYNGEE. Here the CDR3 DNA reads TGTGCCAGCAGCCCTCGACAGATCTCCAACGAGCAGTACTTC. Translation gives CASSPRQISNEQYF.

J is TRBJ1-4 and V is TRBV13; the D is unclear. Per germline, CDR1 PRHDT and CDR2 FYEKMQ (reference sequence). CDR3 length: 13 residues. V lost 1 base and J 8 bases, leaving 8 bases between the germline ends. DNA for the CDR3: TGTGCCAGCAGCTTAGCACGAAACGAAAAACTGTTTTTT. Its translation: CASSLARNEKLFF.

The chain couples TRBV11-2 to TRBJ1-4; 8 bases match TRBD1. V trimming: 5 bases; J trimming: 8 bases; junction bases outside the gene matches: 10. Germline V gene data show CDR1 as SGHAT and CDR2 as FQNNGV. CDR3 length: 15 residues. CDR3 nucleotide sequence: TGTGCCAGCAGCCCTCAGGGGGCCATTCGGGAAAAACTGTTTTTT. Translating it yields CASSPQGAIREKLFF.

This chain joins TRBV6-5 and TRBJ2-1, with 11 nucleotides matching TRBD2. The CDR3 totals 14 residues. V shed 7 bases and J 9 bases; nucleotides not matched to a gene: 8. Germline values: CDR1 MNHEY, CDR2 SVGAGI. The CDR3 loop reads CASTPPGTSGEQFF. The CDR3 DNA is TGTGCCAGCACCCCACCCGGGACTAGCGGTGAGCAGTTCTTC.

The chain recombines TRBV15 with TRBJ2-3; D perhaps matches TRBD1 (5 bases). V was trimmed by 1 base and J by 2 bases, leaving 10 bases between them. The V gene's germline CDR1 is LNHNV and CDR2 YYDKDF (reference sequence). This CDR3 is built from 15 residues. CDR3 DNA sequence: TGTGCCACCAGCAGAGCCCCAGGGTCCACAGATACGCAGTATTTT. This encodes CATSRAPGSTDTQYF.

V and J are TRBV19 and TRBJ2-2; D may match TRBD1 or TRBD2 (5 bases each). There are 15 residues in the CDR3. The ends were cut back, 7 bases at V and 1 base at J, with 13 bases in the middle. The germline CDR1 and CDR2 sequences are LNHDA and SQIVND (reference sequence). DNA for the CDR3: TGTGCCAGTAAGCGGTCGAGGGGGAACACCGGGGAGCTGTTTTTT. Protein product: CASKRSRGNTGELFF.

The chain is built from TRBV5-1 and TRBJ2-1; 8 bases are a match to TRBD2. Germline V gene sequence: CDR1 SGHRS, CDR2 YFSETQ. This CDR3 spans 15 amino acids. V gave up 4 bases and J gave up 2 bases; unmatched junction bases: 5. DNA for the CDR3: TGCGCCAGCAGCATAGGACTAGCCGCCTACAATGAGCAGTTCTTC. Translation: CASSIGLAAYNEQFF.

The chain couples TRBV5-1 to TRBJ2-1; 7 bases fit TRBD1. The CDR3 totals 14 residues. The trim removed 4 bases at V and 6 bases at J, leaving 7 bases unmatched. The germline CDR1 and CDR2 sequences are SGHRS and YFSETQ. CDR3 residues: CASSRQGPLNEQFF. CDR3 sequence (DNA): TGCGCCAGCAGCAGACAGGGACCCCTCAATGAGCAGTTCTTC.

The genes are TRBV7-9 and TRBJ1-6; perhaps TRBD1 as D (5 bases). Between the trimmed V and J ends, which lost 1 base and 7 bases, there was a span of 8 bases. In germline, CDR1 is SEHNR, CDR2 FQNEAQ (reference sequence). The CDR3 consists of 14 residues. In nucleotides, the CDR3 is TGTGCCAGCAGCTTAGATCAGGGAAATTCACCCCTCCACTTT. Its translation: CASSLDQGNSPLHF. The full variable domain, in which reference TRBV7-9 and TRBJ1-6 provide the parts outside the CDR3, is DTGVSQNPRHKITKRGQNVTFRCDPISEHNRLYWYRQTLGQGPEFLTYFQNEAQLEKSRLLSDRFSAERPKGSFSTLEIQRTEQGDSAMYLCASSLDQGNSPLHFGNGTRLTVT.

The chain joins TRBV18 to TRBJ1-3; possibly TRBD1 for D (5 bases). Germline lookup yields CDR1 KGHSH and CDR2 LQKENI. V was clipped by 5 bases and J by 0 bases, with 14 bases between them. The CDR3 is 16 residues long. In DNA, the CDR3 is TGTGCCAGCTCATATACCACAGGATCCTCTGGAAACACCATATATTTT. Protein sequence: CASSYTTGSSGNTIYF.

The chain combines TRBV27 with TRBJ2-7; 9 nucleotides line up with TRBD2. This CDR3 spans 16 amino acids. The junction had 10 bases not matched to a gene; V was cut back by 5 bases and J by 2 bases. The germline V gene encodes CDR1 MNHEY and CDR2 SMNVEV (reference sequence). In DNA form, the CDR3 reads TGTGCCAGCAGTCAACATAGAGCGGGGGGAACCTACGAGCAGTACTTC. This translates into CASSQHRAGGTYEQYF.

This chain links TRBV5-1 with TRBJ2-3; D is undetermined. The ends were cut back, 7 bases at V and 5 bases at J, with 17 bases in the middle. The CDR3 contains 14 residues. Germline-derived CDR1 and CDR2 are SGHRS and YFSETQ. The CDR3 sequence is CASHDGGIGDTQYF. In nucleotides, the CDR3 is TGCGCCAGCCATGACGGTGGGATCGGAGATACGCAGTATTTT. Full variable domain (remainder filled in from reference TRBV5-1 and TRBJ2-3): KAGVTQTPRYLIKTRGQQVTLSCSPISGHRSVSWYQQTPGQGLQFLFEYFSETQRNKGNFPGRFSGRQFSNSRSEMNVSTLELGDSALYLCASHDGGIGDTQYFGPGTRLTVL.

The chain is built from TRBV18 and TRBJ2-7; maybe TRBD2 (5 bases). The germline V gene encodes CDR1 KGHSH and CDR2 LQKENI. V shed 5 bases and J shed 5 bases, with 13 bases lying between them. The CDR3 has 13 residues. The CDR3 sequence: CASSTTTGNEQYV. The CDR3, as DNA: TGTGCCAGCTCAACCACTACGGGGAACGAGCAGTACGTC.

This chain uses TRBV30 with TRBJ2-1, with D maybe TRBD2 (6 bases). Germline V gene sequence: CDR1 GTSNPN, CDR2 SVGIG (reference sequence). The ends were cut back, 2 bases at V and 7 bases at J, with 15 bases in the middle. This CDR3 is built from 14 residues. The CDR3 nucleotides are TGTGCCTGGAGTATCAAGGCAGGACTAAATGAGCAGTTCTTC. Translation gives CAWSIKAGLNEQFF.

This clone was counted a few times. This sample includes further DNA sequences coding for the same CDR3. The genes are TRBV19 and TRBJ1-6; 7 bases map to TRBD1. This CDR3 is 14 amino acids long. Germline CDR1 and CDR2: LNHDA and SQIVND (reference sequence). Trimming removed 2 bases from V and 5 bases from J; junction bases left unmatched: 0. The CDR3 DNA reads as TGTGCCAGTAGTATAACAGGGGATAATTCACCCCTCCACTTT. This codes for CASSITGDNSPLHF.

The chain is built from TRBV28 and TRBJ2-1, with 9 bases that match TRBD2. The J segment lost 0 bases and the V segment lost 10 bases, leaving 4 bases of the junction unmatched. The CDR3 is 14 residues long. Germline values: CDR1 MDHEN, CDR2 SYDVKM. The CDR3 region is CATKAGGSYNEQFF. The DNA for the CDR3 is TGTGCCACCAAAGCGGGGGGCTCCTACAATGAGCAGTTCTTC.

The chain links TRBV3-1 (or the pseudogene TRBV3-2) to TRBJ1-1; 10 bases fit TRBD1. Germline lookup yields CDR1 LGHDT and CDR2 YNNKEL (reference sequence). Germline trimming cut 3 bases from V and 11 bases from J; bases unmatched to any gene: 6. The CDR3 contains 13 residues. As DNA, the CDR3 is TGTGCCAGCAGCCAGGGACAGGGGCTTCGGGCTTTCTTT. This gives the protein CASSQGQGLRAFF.

This sequence joins TRBV28 and TRBJ1-2; TRBD1 is a possible D gene (6 bases). Trimming stripped 8 bases from V and 0 bases from J, with 19 bases between. Germline values: CDR1 MDHEN, CDR2 SYDVKM. The CDR3 sequence is 16 residues long. The DNA of the CDR3 is TGTGCCAGCCACGGGGGTCTGACAGGCTCTAACTATGGCTACACCTTC. It encodes CASHGGLTGSNYGYTF.

The chain joins TRBV2 to TRBJ1-1, with D unresolved. This CDR3 region has 13 residues. Looked up from germline, CDR1 is SNHLY and CDR2 is FYNNEI. The V end was cut by 6 bases, the J end by 0 bases, with 8 bases between. CDR3 DNA: TGTGCCAGCAGGGAGCATATGAACACTGAAGCTTTCTTT. It encodes CASREHMNTEAFF.

V is TRBV14 and J is TRBJ2-1, with 15 bases lining up with TRBD2. This CDR3 region has 19 residues. Germline V lookup: CDR1 SGHDN, CDR2 FVKESK. V lost 0 bases and J lost 3; bases outside the gene matches: 6. CDR3 sequence: CASSQELGLAGGLYNEQFF. The DNA of the CDR3 is TGTGCCAGCAGCCAAGAACTGGGACTAGCGGGGGGCCTCTACAATGAGCAGTTCTTC.

As to this clone: The same CDR3 arises from other DNA sequences in this sample as well. The V and J genes are TRBV2 and TRBJ2-3, with D unresolved. This CDR3 region has 11 residues. Per the germline V gene, CDR1 is SNHLY and CDR2 is FYNNEI. Trimming pared 5 bases from V and 3 bases from J, leaving 3 bases between. Here the CDR3 reads CASSSTDTQYF. The DNA of the CDR3 is TGTGCCAGCAGTTCTACAGATACGCAGTATTTT.

The chain links TRBV5-8 to TRBJ1-2; TRBD1 matches at 7 bases. Germline values: CDR1 SGHTS, CDR2 YDEGEE. The V and J ends lost 1 base and 6 bases, in that order; junction bases with no gene match: 9. This CDR3 is built from 15 residues. In DNA form, the CDR3 reads TGTGCCAGCAGCTTGACGACAGGGAATCTGGATGGCTACACCTTC. This sequence encodes CASSLTTGNLDGYTF.

This chain links TRBV10-2 with TRBJ2-5; 9 bases map to TRBD1. Looked up from germline, CDR1 is WSHSY and CDR2 is SAAADI. The CDR3 sequence is 14 residues long. Trimming removed 6 bases from V and 4 bases from J; junction bases left unmatched: 6. The CDR3 sequence is CASSLRDRVETQYF. CDR3 nucleotide sequence: TGCGCCAGCAGCCTCCGGGACAGGGTAGAGACCCAGTACTTC.

The V call is TRBV28, the J call TRBJ1-2; D may be TRBD1 (5 bases). Germline assignment: CDR1 MDHEN and CDR2 SYDVKM. This CDR3 has 13 residues. V was trimmed by 4 bases and J by 1 base, leaving 7 bases between them. CDR3 amino acids: CASSSGGNYGYTF. Written as DNA, the CDR3 is TGTGCCAGCAGTTCGGGGGGTAACTATGGCTACACCTTC.

This chain links TRBV19 with TRBJ2-1, with D possibly TRBD2 on 7 matching bases. V lost 5 bases and J 4 bases, leaving 18 bases between the germline ends. CDR1 is LNHDA and CDR2 is SQIVND in the germline V gene (reference sequence). This CDR3 region has 16 residues. CDR3 in amino acids: CASSPSLAGAYNEQFF. In nucleotides, the CDR3 is TGTGCCAGTAGTCCTTCTCTGGCGGGGGCTTACAATGAGCAGTTCTTC.

CDR3 amino acids: CASSQDLRQDDIQYF. The CDR3 DNA reads TGTGCCAGCAGCCAGGATTTAAGACAGGACGACATTCAGTACTTC. The rearrangement links TRBV4-2 to TRBJ2-4; weak D call: TRBD1 (6 bases). The V end was cut by 3 bases, the J end by 8 bases, with 17 bases between. Germline V gene lookup returns CDR1 LGHNA and CDR2 YNFKEQ. CDR3 length: 15 residues.